Listed here are 19 T cell receptor beta chains from one sample, sequenced in a study of vaccination effects on CD4 cells after COVID-19. Under the ViraFEST assay, PBMC were stimulated with viral peptide pools so that antigen-specific CD4+ T cells expanded. Sequencing was performed afterwards. Culturing for around 10 days preceded CD4+ T cell isolation. What these receptors recognize is not known. The data were produced by immunoSEQ multiplex PCR, yet TCRdb's version contains in-frame clones alone and is incomplete. The table records some 11,000 clones, just under 75% of them present only once. Material: CD4+ T cells from PBMCs cultured with HCoV-229E spike peptides, obtained before COVID-19 vaccination. The receptors originated from a human donor who received a COVID-19 vaccine.

The table lists this clone with a few counts. The chain combines TRBV2 with TRBJ1-2; 8 bases match TRBD1. Germline V gene lookup returns CDR1 SNHLY and CDR2 FYNNEI. CDR3 length equals 14 residues. V lost 5 bases, J lost 2 bases, and 4 bases stayed unmatched. Here the CDR3 DNA reads TGTGCCAGCAGTTATGGACAGGGAAACTATGGCTACACCTTC. Translating gives CASSYGQGNYGYTF.

A single count supports this clone. The rearrangement uses TRBV19 and TRBJ2-7; maybe TRBD1 (5 bases). Germline-derived CDR1 and CDR2 are LNHDA and SQIVND (reference sequence). V was trimmed by 1 base and J by 7 bases, leaving 11 bases between them. The CDR3 contains 13 residues. CDR3 nucleotides: TGTGCCAGTAGTATAGCCTGGCAGGGTGAGCAGTACTTC. Translated, it gives CASSIAWQGEQYF.

The chain employs TRBV28 and TRBJ1-3; 8 bases map to TRBD1. The V gene end was trimmed by 8 bases and the J gene end by 1 base; junction bases not matched to a gene: 16. The CDR3 is 18 amino acids. Germline V gives CDR1 MDHEN, CDR2 SYDVKM. The CDR3 DNA is TGTGCCAGCGGCCCCAGTCCGGGACAGGTTTTTTCTGGAAACACCATATATTTT. Translation gives CASGPSPGQVFSGNTIYF.

The rearrangement joins TRBV27 to TRBJ1-1; D ambiguous. V lost 5 bases and J lost 5, with 15 bases in between. The germline V gene encodes CDR1 MNHEY and CDR2 SMNVEV (reference sequence). The CDR3 loop spans 14 amino acids. CDR3 bases: TGTGCCAGCAGTCCCCGGGAACAGAGGACTGAAGCTTTCTTT. The encoded protein is CASSPREQRTEAFF.

CDR3 protein: CSAQRVTEAFF. DNA for the CDR3: TGCAGCGCACAGAGGGTCACTGAAGCTTTCTTT. The gene calls are TRBV29-1 and TRBJ1-1; D is undetermined. This CDR3 region has 11 residues. Trimming took 7 bases from V and 4 from J, leaving 10 bases between them. The germline gives CDR1 SQVTM, CDR2 ANQGSEA.

V gene TRBV7-8 combines with J gene TRBJ1-3, with D maybe TRBD1 (5 bases). V lost 6 bases and J lost 0, with 9 bases in between. The CDR3 loop spans 14 amino acids. Germline loops: CDR1 SGHVS, CDR2 FQNEAQ. CDR3 region: CASRDSISGNTIYF. The CDR3, as DNA: TGTGCCAGCAGAGACAGTATCTCTGGAAACACCATATATTTT.

The chain has TRBV2 and TRBJ2-1, with D possibly TRBD2 on 6 matching bases. Trimming shortened V by 4 bases and J by 8 bases, and 9 bases separated the two germline ends. The CDR3 covers 12 residues. Germline CDR1 SNHLY, CDR2 FYNNEI. CDR3 bases: TGTGCCAGCAGTGGAAGGGAGGATGAGCAGTTCTTC. Translation: CASSGREDEQFF.

The V call is TRBV3-1 (or the pseudogene TRBV3-2), the J call TRBJ2-7; the match to TRBD2 covers 8 bases. The CDR3 length is 17 residues. Germline assignment: CDR1 LGHDT and CDR2 YNNKEL (reference sequence). V was clipped by 1 base and J by 0 bases; unmatched bases: 8. CDR3 in amino acids: CASSQASGRGASYEQYF. CDR3 DNA sequence: TGTGCCAGCAGCCAAGCATCCGGGCGGGGGGCCTCCTACGAGCAGTACTTC.

The chain recombines TRBV5-1 with TRBJ1-1; 7 nucleotides align to TRBD1. Germline CDR1 reads SGHRS; CDR2 reads YFSETQ. V was pared by 4 bases and J by 8 bases, with 11 bases of the junction left unmatched. The CDR3 runs to 14 residues. CDR3 sequence: CASSLGSGTAEAFF. CDR3 in DNA: TGCGCCAGCAGCCTGGGCTCGGGGACAGCAGAAGCTTTCTTT.

This clone occurred a few times. V gene TRBV30 combines with J gene TRBJ1-2; a weak D match, TRBD1 (5 bases). V dropped 5 bases and J dropped 11 bases, with 12 bases sitting between them. The germline V gene has CDR1 GTSNPN and CDR2 SVGIG (reference sequence). The CDR3 has 10 residues. The DNA of the CDR3 is TGTGCCTGGTCGCAGGGACGGTACACCTTC. This gives the protein CAWSQGRYTF. The whole variable domain, remainder taken from reference TRBV30 and TRBJ1-2, is SQTIHQWPATLVQPVGSPLSLECTVEGTSNPNLYWYRQAAGRGLQLLFYSVGIGQISSEVPQNLSASRPQDRQFILSSKKLLLSDSGFYLCAWSQGRYTFGSGTRLTVV.

The chain links TRBV5-5 to TRBJ2-7, with a tentative D call TRBD1 (7 bases). This CDR3 comprises 15 residues. Germline V gives CDR1 SGHKS, CDR2 YYEKEE (reference sequence). Trimming shortened V by 4 bases and J by 7 bases, and 21 bases separated the two germline ends. CDR3 amino acids: CASSIGQAPGVEQYF. The CDR3 DNA follows: TGTGCCAGCAGCATCGGACAGGCGCCGGGGGTGGAGCAGTACTTC.

The rearrangement links TRBV7-2 to TRBJ2-3; D is unclear. V lost 1 base and J lost 1, with 12 bases in between. Germline V gives CDR1 SGHTA, CDR2 FQGNSA. This CDR3 contains 16 residues. The CDR3 coding sequence is TGTGCCAGCAGCTTAGGGGCAGCCCTCCGCACAGATACGCAGTATTTT. This sequence encodes CASSLGAALRTDTQYF.

This clone has only a few counts. V and J are TRBV5-5 and TRBJ1-3; the match to TRBD1 covers 10 bases. Germline values: CDR1 SGHKS, CDR2 YYEKEE (reference sequence). The CDR3 totals 16 residues. The ends lost 4 bases at V and 2 bases at J; junction bases unmatched: 6. In DNA, the CDR3 is TGTGCCAGCAGCCACCCCGACAGGGGGCCTGGAAACACCATATATTTT. Amino acid sequence: CASSHPDRGPGNTIYF.

The V call is TRBV2, the J call TRBJ1-1, with unresolved D. The CDR3 length is 14 residues. The V gene lost 6 bases and the J gene lost 5 bases, with 16 bases spanning the gap. The germline gives CDR1 SNHLY, CDR2 FYNNEI. CDR3 amino acids: CASRDSEGGTEAFF. The CDR3 DNA reads TGTGCCAGCAGGGATAGTGAAGGAGGGACTGAAGCTTTCTTT.

V gene TRBV6-1 combines with J gene TRBJ1-3; perhaps TRBD1 as D (5 bases). The germline gives CDR1 MNHNS, CDR2 SASEGT. The CDR3 is 16 residues long. V dropped 4 bases and J dropped 0 bases, with 13 bases sitting between them. In DNA, the CDR3 is TGTGCCAGCAGTGCGGGATGGGGGGGCTCTGGAAACACCATATATTTT. Its protein is CASSAGWGGSGNTIYF.

The chain employs TRBV10-3 and TRBJ2-5; D unresolved. CDR3 size: 13 residues. Trimming took 6 bases from V and 2 from J, leaving 10 bases between them. CDR1 is ENHRY and CDR2 is SYGVKD in the germline V gene. CDR3 protein: CAIRADVQETQYF. The DNA of the CDR3 is TGTGCCATCAGGGCGGACGTACAAGAGACCCAGTACTTC.

In its sample, this clone was seen a few times. CDR3 residues: CASSRDRGNYGYTF. CDR3 in DNA: TGCGCCAGCAGCCGGGACAGGGGGAACTATGGCTACACCTTC. The chain links TRBV4-1 to TRBJ1-2; 11 nucleotides align to TRBD1. J was trimmed by 2 bases and V by 4 bases; bases with no gene match: 0. Germline lookup yields CDR1 MGHRA and CDR2 YSYEKL. This CDR3 spans 14 amino acids.

V is TRBV18 and J is TRBJ2-1, with D maybe TRBD1 (6 bases). The germline CDR1 and CDR2 sequences are KGHSH and LQKENI. Trimming left V 0 bases short and J 2 bases short, with 8 bases between. The CDR3 has 15 amino acids. CDR3 residues: CASSPPNRAYNEQFF. CDR3 DNA: TGTGCCAGCTCACCACCGAACAGGGCCTACAATGAGCAGTTCTTC.

A single count supports this clone. The chain is built from TRBV5-1 and TRBJ2-5, with 9 bases fitting TRBD2. Germline CDR1 is SGHRS and CDR2 is YFSETQ. The V and J ends lost 4 bases and 3 bases, in that order; junction bases with no gene match: 1. This CDR3 is 13 amino acids long. The CDR3 loop is CASSGGREETQYF. The CDR3 region has the DNA TGCGCCAGCAGCGGCGGGAGGGAAGAGACCCAGTACTTC.